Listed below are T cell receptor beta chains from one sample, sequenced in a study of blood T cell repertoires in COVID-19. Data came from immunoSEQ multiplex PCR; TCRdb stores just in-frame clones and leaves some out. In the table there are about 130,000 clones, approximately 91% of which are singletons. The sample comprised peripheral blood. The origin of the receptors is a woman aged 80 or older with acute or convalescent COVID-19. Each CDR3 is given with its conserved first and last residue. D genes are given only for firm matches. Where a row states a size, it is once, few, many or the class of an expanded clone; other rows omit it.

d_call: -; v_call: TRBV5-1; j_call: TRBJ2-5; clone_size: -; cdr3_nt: TGCGCCAGCAGCTTGGGTCAGGGTACCCAAGAGACCCAGTACTTC; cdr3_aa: CASSLGQGTQETQYF
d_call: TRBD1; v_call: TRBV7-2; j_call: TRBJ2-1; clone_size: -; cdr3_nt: TGTGCCAGCAGCGCACAGGGGTCCGATTACAATGAGCAGTTCTTC; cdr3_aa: CASSAQGSDYNEQFF
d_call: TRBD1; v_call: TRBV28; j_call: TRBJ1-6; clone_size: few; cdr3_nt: TGTGCCAGCACCGCGGGACAGAGGCAACATTCACCCCTCCACTTT; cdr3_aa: CASTAGQRQHSPLHF
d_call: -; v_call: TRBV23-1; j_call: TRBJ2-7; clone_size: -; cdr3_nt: TGCGCCAGCAGTCAATCGAACTTATACGAGCAGTACTTC; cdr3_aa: CASSQSNLYEQYF
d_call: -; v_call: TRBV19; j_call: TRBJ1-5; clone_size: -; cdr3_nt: TGTGCCAGTATGGACTACAGCAATCAGCCCCAGCATTTT; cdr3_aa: CASMDYSNQPQHF
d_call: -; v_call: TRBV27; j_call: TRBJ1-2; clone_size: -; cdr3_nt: TGTGCCAGCAGTCTCCGGGGGTATGGCTACACCTTC; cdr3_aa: CASSLRGYGYTF
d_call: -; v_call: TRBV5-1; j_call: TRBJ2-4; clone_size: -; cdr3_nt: TGCGCCAGCAGCTTTAGCTCTACCGAAAACATTCAGTACTTC; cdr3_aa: CASSFSSTENIQYF
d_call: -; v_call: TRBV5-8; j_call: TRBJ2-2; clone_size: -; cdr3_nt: TGTGCCAGCAGCTTGAACCGGCCAGGGTGGAACACCGGGGAGCTGTTTTTT; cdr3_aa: CASSLNRPGWNTGELFF
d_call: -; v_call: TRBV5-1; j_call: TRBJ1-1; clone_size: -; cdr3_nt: TGCGCCAGCAAGGCCGGAGGGATCATGAACACTGAAGCTTTCTTT; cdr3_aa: CASKAGGIMNTEAFF
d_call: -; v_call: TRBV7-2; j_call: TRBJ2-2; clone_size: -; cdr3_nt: TGTGCCAGCAGCTTACGAGTACTACCAAACACCGGGGAGCTGTTTTTT; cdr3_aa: CASSLRVLPNTGELFF
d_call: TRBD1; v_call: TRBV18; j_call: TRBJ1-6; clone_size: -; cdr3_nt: TGTGCCAGCTCACCCAGGGGGACAGCAGCTTCGGGCCTCCACTTT; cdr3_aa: CASSPRGTAASGLHF
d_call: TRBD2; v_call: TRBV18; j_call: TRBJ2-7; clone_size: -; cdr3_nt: TGTGCCAGCTCACCCCCGGGGGGATCCTACGAGCAGTACTTC; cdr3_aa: CASSPPGGSYEQYF
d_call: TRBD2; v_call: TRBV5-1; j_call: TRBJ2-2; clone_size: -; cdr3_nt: TGCGCCAGCAGCCTAAGAATGGGGTCCGGACTAGCGGGGGGTTCGAACACCGGGGAGCTGTTTTTT; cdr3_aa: CASSLRMGSGLAGGSNTGELFF
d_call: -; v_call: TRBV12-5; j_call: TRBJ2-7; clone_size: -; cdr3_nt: TGTGCTAGTGGTTTTTTTAACGAGCAGTACTTC; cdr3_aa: CASGFFNEQYF
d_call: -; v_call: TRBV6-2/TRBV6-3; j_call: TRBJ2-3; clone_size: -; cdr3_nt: TGTGCCAGCAGTGCTGCTGGCGGGGGCCCCCCAGATACGCAGTATTTT; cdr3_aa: CASSAAGGGPPDTQYF
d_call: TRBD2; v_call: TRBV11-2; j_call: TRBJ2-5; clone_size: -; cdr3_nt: TGTGCCAGCAGCCCCGGACTAGCGGGGGCGTGGGAGACCCAGTACTTC; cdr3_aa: CASSPGLAGAWETQYF
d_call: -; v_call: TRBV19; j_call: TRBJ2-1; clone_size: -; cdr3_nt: TGTGCCAGTAGTATAAGCCGTTACAATGAGCAGTTCTTC; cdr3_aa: CASSISRYNEQFF
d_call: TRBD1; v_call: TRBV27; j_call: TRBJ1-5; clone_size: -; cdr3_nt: TGTGCCAGCAGAGGACAGGGGGGTCGCGGCAATCAGCCCCAGCATTTT; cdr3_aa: CASRGQGGRGNQPQHF
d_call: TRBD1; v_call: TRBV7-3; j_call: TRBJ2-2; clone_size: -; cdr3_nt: TGTGCCAGCAGCCCTAGACAGGGGGCAAGTACCGGGGAGCTGTTTTTT; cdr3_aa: CASSPRQGASTGELFF
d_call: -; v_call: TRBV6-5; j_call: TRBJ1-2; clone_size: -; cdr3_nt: TGTGCCAGCAGTTACTCGGCAGGGGAGGGCTACACCTTC; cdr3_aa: CASSYSAGEGYTF
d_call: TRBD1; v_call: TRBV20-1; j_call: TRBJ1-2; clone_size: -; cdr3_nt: TGCAGTGCCAGTAAGACAGGGACAGGTGGCTACACCTTC; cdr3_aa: CSASKTGTGGYTF
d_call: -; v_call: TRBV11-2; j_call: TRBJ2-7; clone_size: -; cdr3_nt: TGTGCCAGCAGCCCTGCGGTTAATCCCTACGAGCAGTACTTC; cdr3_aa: CASSPAVNPYEQYF
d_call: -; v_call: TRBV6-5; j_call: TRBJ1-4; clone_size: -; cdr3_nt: TGTGCCACCCGTCCAGGGCTGATTAATGAAAAACTGTTTTTT; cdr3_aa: CATRPGLINEKLFF
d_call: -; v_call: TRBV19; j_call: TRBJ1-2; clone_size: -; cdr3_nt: TGTGCCAGTAGTTTGACAGAAATCTATGGCTACACCTTC; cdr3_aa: CASSLTEIYGYTF
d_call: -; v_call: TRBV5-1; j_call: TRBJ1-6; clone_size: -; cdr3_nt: TGCGCCAGCAGCTTGGCCGGGGATTCACCCCTCCACTTT; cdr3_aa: CASSLAGDSPLHF
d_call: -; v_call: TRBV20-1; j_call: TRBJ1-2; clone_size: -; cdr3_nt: TGCAGTGCCAGGACATCACGGATAGGGGCCTTC; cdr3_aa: CSARTSRIGAF
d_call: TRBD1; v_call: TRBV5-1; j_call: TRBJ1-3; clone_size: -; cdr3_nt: TGCGCCAGCAGCCCTTTAGACAGGGGGAGAAACACCATATATTTT; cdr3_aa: CASSPLDRGRNTIYF
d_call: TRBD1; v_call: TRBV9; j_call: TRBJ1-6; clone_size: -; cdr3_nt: TGTGCCAGCAGCCCCCGGACAGGGAATTCACCCCTCCACTTT; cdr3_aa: CASSPRTGNSPLHF
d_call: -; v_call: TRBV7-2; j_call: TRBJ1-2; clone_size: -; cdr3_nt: TGTGCCAGCAGCCCCGAGGGTCCTCAACTCGATGGCTACACCTTC; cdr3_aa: CASSPEGPQLDGYTF
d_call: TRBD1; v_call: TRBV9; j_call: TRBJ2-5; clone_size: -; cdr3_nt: TGTGCCAGCAGCGTAGAGACAGGGTGGCAGACCCAGTACTTC; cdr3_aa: CASSVETGWQTQYF
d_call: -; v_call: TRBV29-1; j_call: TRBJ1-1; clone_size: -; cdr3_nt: TGCAGCGTTGTAAAGGGGACTGAAGCTTTCTTT; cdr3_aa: CSVVKGTEAFF
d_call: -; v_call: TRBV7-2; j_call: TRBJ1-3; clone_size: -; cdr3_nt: TGTGCCAGCAGCTTAGTCGGTGGGGGCAGAAGCTCTGGAAACACCATATATTTT; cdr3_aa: CASSLVGGGRSSGNTIYF
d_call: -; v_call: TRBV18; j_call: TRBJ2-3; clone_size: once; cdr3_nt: TGTGCCAGCTCACACAGGGAGCGCACAGATACGCAGTATTTT; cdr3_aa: CASSHRERTDTQYF
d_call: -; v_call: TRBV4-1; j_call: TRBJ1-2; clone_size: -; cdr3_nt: TGCGCCAGCAGCCAAGATCTAGGCAGGGGTACCTATGGCTACACCTTC; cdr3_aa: CASSQDLGRGTYGYTF
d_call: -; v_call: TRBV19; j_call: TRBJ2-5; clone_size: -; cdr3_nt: TGTGCCAGTAGCAGGGGCCGAGGGGAGACCCAGTACTTC; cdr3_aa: CASSRGRGETQYF
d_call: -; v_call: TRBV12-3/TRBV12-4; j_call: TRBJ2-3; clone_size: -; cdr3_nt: TGTGCCAGCAGTTCCCCGTTCGATACGCAGTATTTT; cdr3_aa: CASSSPFDTQYF
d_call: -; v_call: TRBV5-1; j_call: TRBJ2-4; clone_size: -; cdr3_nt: TGCGCCAGCAGACCGGCGGACAAAAACATTCAGTACTTC; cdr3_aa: CASRPADKNIQYF
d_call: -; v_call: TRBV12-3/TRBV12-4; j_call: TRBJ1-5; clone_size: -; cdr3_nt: TGTGCCAGCAGTTTTTTAGAGAATCAGCCCCAGCATTTT; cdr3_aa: CASSFLENQPQHF
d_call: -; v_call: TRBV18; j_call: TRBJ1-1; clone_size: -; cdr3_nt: TGTGCCAGCTCACCGGGCGGACTGGGGACTGAAGCTTTCTTT; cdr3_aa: CASSPGGLGTEAFF
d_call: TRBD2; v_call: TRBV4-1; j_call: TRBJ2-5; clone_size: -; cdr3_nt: TGCGCCAGCAGCCAACGGCTAGCGGTGTACCAAGAGACCCAGTACTTC; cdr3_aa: CASSQRLAVYQETQYF
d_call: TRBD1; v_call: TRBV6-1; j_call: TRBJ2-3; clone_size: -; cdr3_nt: TGTGCCAGCAGTGAGAGGACAGGAGATACGCAGTATTTT; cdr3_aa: CASSERTGDTQYF
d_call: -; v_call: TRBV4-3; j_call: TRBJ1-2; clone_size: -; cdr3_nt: TGCGCCAGCAGCCAAGATTTTAAACGGACAGCGTCGAACTATGGCTACACCTTC; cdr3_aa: CASSQDFKRTASNYGYTF
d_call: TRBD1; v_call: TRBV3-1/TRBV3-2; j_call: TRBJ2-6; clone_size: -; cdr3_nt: TGTGCCAGCAGCCAAGGGACAGGTTCTGGGGCCAACGTCCTGACTTTC; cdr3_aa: CASSQGTGSGANVLTF
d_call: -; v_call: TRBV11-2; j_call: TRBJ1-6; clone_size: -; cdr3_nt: TGTGCCAGCAGCCTAAGCCGAGGGTCACCCCTCCACTTT; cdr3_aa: CASSLSRGSPLHF
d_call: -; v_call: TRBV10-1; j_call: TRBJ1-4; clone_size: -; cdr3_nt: TGCGCCAGCAGTGGGCCAGGGATAGGAGAAAAACTGTTTTTT; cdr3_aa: CASSGPGIGEKLFF
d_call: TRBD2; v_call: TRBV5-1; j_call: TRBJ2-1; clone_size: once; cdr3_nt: TGCGCCAGCAGGACTAGCGGGACCAGGGGGTACAATGAGCAGTTCTTC; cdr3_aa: CASRTSGTRGYNEQFF
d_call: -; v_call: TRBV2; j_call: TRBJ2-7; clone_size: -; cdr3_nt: TGTGCCAGCAGGGAGTCCTACTACGAGCAGTACTTC; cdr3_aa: CASRESYYEQYF
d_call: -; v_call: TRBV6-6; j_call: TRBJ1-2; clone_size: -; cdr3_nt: TGTGCCAGCAGTTACTCGAATGTGCGAAATGGCTACACCTTC; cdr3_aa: CASSYSNVRNGYTF
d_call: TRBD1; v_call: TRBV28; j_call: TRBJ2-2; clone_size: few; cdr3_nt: TGTGCCAGCTGGGGGAGACAGGGGGACACCGGGGAGCTGTTTTTT; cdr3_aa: CASWGRQGDTGELFF
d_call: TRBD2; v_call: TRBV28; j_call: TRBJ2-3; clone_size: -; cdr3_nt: TGTGCCAGCAGTTCGGGACTAGCGGGAGGCCTACTCACAGATACGCAGTATTTT; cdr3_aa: CASSSGLAGGLLTDTQYF
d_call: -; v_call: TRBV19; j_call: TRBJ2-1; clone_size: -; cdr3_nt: TGTGCCAGTAGTATAGGTGGACATAGGAATGAGCAGTTCTTC; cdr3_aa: CASSIGGHRNEQFF